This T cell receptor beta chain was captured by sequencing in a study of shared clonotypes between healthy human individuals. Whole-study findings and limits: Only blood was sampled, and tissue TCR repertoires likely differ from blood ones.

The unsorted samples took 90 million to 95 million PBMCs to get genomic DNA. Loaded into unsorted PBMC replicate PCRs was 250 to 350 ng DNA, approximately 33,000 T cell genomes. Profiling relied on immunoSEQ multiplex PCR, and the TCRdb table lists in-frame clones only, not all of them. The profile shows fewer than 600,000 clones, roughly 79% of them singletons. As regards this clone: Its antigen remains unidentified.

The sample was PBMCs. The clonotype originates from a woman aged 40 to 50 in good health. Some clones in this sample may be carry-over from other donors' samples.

The chain's CDR3 is CASSSSTVTGELFF. The CDR3 region has the DNA TGTGCCAGCAGTTCCTCGACAGTCACCGGGGAGCTGTTTTTT. The chain links TRBV27 to TRBJ2-2, with TRBD1 as a possible D gene (5 bases). CDR1 is MNHEY, CDR2 SMNVEV, per germline (reference sequence). The CDR3 is 14 amino acids. With 4 bases removed from V and 4 bases from J, the gap between germline ends came to 10 bases.